Presented here are 4 T cell receptor beta chains from one specimen sequenced in a study of blood T cell repertoires in COVID-19. This table comes from immunoSEQ multiplex PCR, and its TCRdb copy is limited to in-frame clones, with some not included. The sample includes roughly 180,000 clones, 80% to 90% of them seen just once. The specimen was PBMCs or T cells enriched from blood (not recorded which). The source of these receptors is a man aged 35-49 years who had recovered from COVID-19.

The rearrangement links TRBV9 to TRBJ1-4; 7 bases align to TRBD1. Unmatched junction bases numbered 9, after V lost 0 bases and J lost 7 bases. CDR1 is SGDLS, CDR2 YYNGEE, per germline. The CDR3 is 16 residues long. The CDR3 sequence is CASSVEDEGAREKLFF. DNA of the CDR3: TGTGCCAGCAGCGTAGAAGACGAGGGGGCACGTGAAAAACTGTTTTTT.

The V and J genes are TRBV29-1 and TRBJ1-3; 8 bases are shared with TRBD1. Per the germline V gene, CDR1 is SQVTM and CDR2 is ANQGSEA. The CDR3 is 14 amino acids. The trim removed 5 bases at V and 3 bases at J, leaving 6 bases unmatched. This chain's CDR3 is CSVRRGQVGNTIYF. CDR3 sequence (DNA): TGCAGCGTTCGCAGGGGGCAGGTTGGAAACACCATATATTTT.

V usage is TRBV6-2 or TRBV6-3 and J usage is TRBJ1-5, with D unresolved. Germline V gives CDR1 MNHEY, CDR2 SVGEGT. The CDR3 totals 17 residues. Trimming took off 5 bases at V and 4 bases at J, with 21 bases between the two ends. The CDR3 sequence: CASSRFPSGGSNQPQHF. DNA of the CDR3: TGTGCCAGCAGTCGTTTCCCCTCGGGAGGTTCTAATCAGCCCCAGCATTTT.

V gene TRBV18 combines with J gene TRBJ1-3; D is unresolved. Trimming cost V 0 bases and J 3 bases, with 12 bases left between them. In germline, CDR1 is KGHSH, CDR2 LQKENI. The CDR3 has 16 amino acids. The CDR3 DNA sequence: TGTGCCAGCTCACCACCGGAGGGATCCTTTGGAAACACCATATATTTT. It specifies CASSPPEGSFGNTIYF.